The clone carrying this TCR beta chain has a count of ten or more. Its antigen is unidentified. The sample comes from a study of T cells in Graves' hyperthyroidism and ophthalmopathy. Overall study results and limits: Ophthalmopathy was predicted by the model a median of 6.5 months ahead of onset. Blood samples included most of the expanded thyroid clonotypes exceeding 0.001.

Researchers took RNA transcripts and amplified the TCR beta CDR3 regions from them. The HTBI primer set was used in a first-round RT-PCR of the TCR CDR3. From the multiplex PCR reads, TCRdb called clonotypes with MiXCR, one entry per CDR3 protein. Among under 350,000 distinct CDR3 sequences listed, about an eighth were seen once. With 0 bases removed from V and 2 bases from J, the gap between germline ends came to 10 bases. The CDR3 runs 16 residues. CDR1 and CDR2 from the germline V gene are MNHEY and SVGAGI. Input material: blood. The chain couples TRBV6-5 to TRBJ1-4; D unresolved. The sequence came from a woman aged 25 to 45 with Graves' hyperthyroidism that later progressed to Graves' ophthalmopathy. CDR3 sequence reads: CASSYSPSRTNEKLFF. The CDR3 region has the DNA TGTGCCAGCAGTTACTCGCCTAGTCGGACTAATGAAAAACTGTTTTTT.